The source of this T cell receptor (beta chain) is a study of OX40 agonist ivuxolimab in advanced cancers. Germline loops: CDR1 SGHVS, CDR2 FNYEAQ. The CDR3 has 14 residues. With 3 bases clipped from V and 7 bases from J, the junction kept 5 bases outside the gene matches. Clones were read by immunoSEQ multiplex PCR, and TCRdb kept only the in-frame ones, dropping some. The sample records tens of thousands of clones, around nine tenths being singletons. The sequence was collected from an adult with an advanced solid tumor such as melanoma, head and neck, liver or kidney cancer. Source: CD4+ or CD8+ T cells sorted from blood, taken in a trial of the OX40 agonist ivuxolimab. This chain joins TRBV7-6 and TRBJ2-1; 8 bases are shared with TRBD1. Written as DNA, the CDR3 is TGTGCCAGCAGCTTCCGGGACAGGCCTAATGAGCAGTTCTTC. It translates to CASSFRDRPNEQFF.